The 27 T cell receptor beta chains listed next were all sequenced from one sample in a study of shared clonotypes between healthy human individuals. TCRdb's copy holds only in-frame clones and misses some; the assay was immunoSEQ multiplex PCR. Of 2 million to 2.5 million clones listed, roughly 93% are singletons. Sequenced: naive CD4+ T cells from PBMCs. The sample's subset: CD45RA+ positively selected. These TCRs come from a man younger than 35 in good health. Some clones in this sample may be carry-over from other donors' samples.

This chain links TRBV5-1 with TRBJ1-1; possibly TRBD1 for D (5 bases). Germline CDR1 and CDR2: SGHRS and YFSETQ. The V gene lost 4 bases and the J gene lost 2 bases, with 12 bases spanning the gap. The CDR3 loop spans 14 amino acids. The CDR3 nucleotides are TGCGCCAGCAGCCATGGACAATCTAACACTGAAGCTTTCTTT. Protein product: CASSHGQSNTEAFF.

The chain recombines TRBV5-1 with TRBJ2-6; tentatively, D is TRBD1 (6 bases). The CDR3 has 18 amino acids. V gave up 6 bases and J gave up 2 bases, with 21 bases separating them. CDR1 SGHRS and CDR2 YFSETQ come from the germline V gene. CDR3 sequence: CASTQTLLAGAGANVLTF. The CDR3 DNA reads TGCGCCAGCACACAAACCCTTCTCGCAGGGGCTGGGGCCAACGTCCTGACTTTC.

This clone has just one count. The chain carries TRBV7-9 and TRBJ1-1; D is unresolved. The CDR3 is 15 residues long. V lost 5 bases to trimming and J lost 1 base, with 14 bases between them. Germline assignment: CDR1 SEHNR and CDR2 FQNEAQ (reference sequence). CDR3 bases: TGTGCCAGCAGCCTAGAGGCGGTTTCGAACACTGAAGCTTTCTTT. Translation: CASSLEAVSNTEAFF.

The gene calls are TRBV4-1 and TRBJ2-7; tentative D call: TRBD2 (5 bases). Trimming took 4 bases from V and 7 from J, leaving 20 bases between them. CDR3 length: 15 residues. Looked up from germline, CDR1 is MGHRA and CDR2 is YSYEKL. CDR3 residues: CASSPSSRVVGEQYF. CDR3 nucleotide sequence: TGCGCCAGCAGCCCCTCTTCGAGGGTAGTGGGGGAGCAGTACTTC.

The chain couples TRBV5-1 to TRBJ2-3; possibly TRBD1 for D (6 bases). Germline assignment: CDR1 SGHRS and CDR2 YFSETQ. Trimming pared 3 bases from V and 1 base from J, leaving 15 bases between. This CDR3 spans 16 amino acids. The chain's CDR3 is CASSSEPNRGTDTQYF. The CDR3 coding sequence is TGCGCCAGCAGCTCAGAACCGAACAGGGGCACAGATACGCAGTATTTT.

The chain links TRBV11-1 to TRBJ2-7; D remains unclear. V lost 0 bases and J lost 2, with 11 bases in between. This CDR3 has 15 residues. CDR1 is SGHAT, CDR2 FQDESV, per germline (reference sequence). In DNA form, the CDR3 reads TGTGCCAGCAGCTTAGCGACGTCGCTTCCCTACGAGCAGTACTTC. It translates to CASSLATSLPYEQYF.

The chain couples TRBV20-1 to TRBJ1-1; D not certain. V was pared by 3 bases and J by 11 bases, with 10 bases between. Germline V gene sequence: CDR1 DFQATT, CDR2 SNEGSKA (reference sequence). The CDR3 is 10 amino acids. The CDR3 is CSASGGFAFF. As DNA, the CDR3 is TGCAGTGCTAGTGGCGGATTTGCTTTCTTT.

The chain uses TRBV9 and TRBJ2-1, with D maybe TRBD2 (6 bases). V was shortened by 3 bases and J by 8 bases, with 18 bases between the two germline ends. Looked up from germline, CDR1 is SGDLS and CDR2 is YYNGEE. The CDR3 spans 15 residues. This chain's CDR3 is CASSAEGLRVDEQFF. CDR3 sequence (DNA): TGTGCCAGCAGCGCGGAGGGGCTGAGGGTCGATGAGCAGTTCTTC.

The rearrangement uses TRBV6-1 and TRBJ1-2; a possible D gene is TRBD1 (5 bases). The CDR3 has 13 amino acids. V lost 9 bases and J 1 base, leaving 12 bases between the germline ends. Per germline, CDR1 MNHNS and CDR2 SASEGT. This CDR3 is CARGDGLNYGYTF. The CDR3, as DNA: TGTGCCAGAGGGGACGGCCTTAACTATGGCTACACCTTC.

This clone showed up just once. The chain is built from TRBV4-1 and TRBJ2-1; 9 bases match TRBD2. This CDR3 has 16 amino acids. In germline, CDR1 is MGHRA, CDR2 YSYEKL. V lost 4 bases to trimming and J lost 8 bases; unmatched junction nucleotides: 12. CDR3 sequence: CASSPFGLAPGDEQFF. The CDR3 DNA reads TGCGCCAGCAGCCCATTCGGACTAGCGCCAGGGGATGAGCAGTTCTTC.

This chain joins TRBV25-1 and TRBJ2-5; 8 positions match TRBD1. The V segment lost 1 base and the J segment 0 bases; nucleotides outside the gene matches: 4. Germline CDR1 MGHDK, CDR2 SYGVNS. The CDR3 totals 16 residues. This CDR3 reads CASSEFGTGNQETQYF. CDR3 bases: TGTGCCAGCAGTGAATTCGGGACAGGTAACCAAGAGACCCAGTACTTC.

The gene calls are TRBV28 and TRBJ2-2, with TRBD1 identical over 8 bases. CDR1 MDHEN and CDR2 SYDVKM come from the germline V gene. There are 14 residues in the CDR3. The DNA for the CDR3 is TGTGCTACCAGGGACAGGACGAACACCGGGGAGCTGTTTTTT. This gives the protein CATRDRTNTGELFF.

The chain uses TRBV27 and TRBJ2-1, with D possibly matching TRBD1 (5 bases). This CDR3 has 13 amino acids. V was cut by 2 bases and J by 5 bases, with 7 bases left in between. The V gene's germline CDR1 is MNHEY and CDR2 SMNVEV (reference sequence). This CDR3 is CASSLRGDNEQFF. As DNA, the CDR3 is TGTGCCAGCAGTTTAAGGGGTGACAATGAGCAGTTCTTC.

V is TRBV9 and J is TRBJ2-1; the D gene is possibly TRBD1 (7 bases). Germline V gives CDR1 SGDLS, CDR2 YYNGEE. The CDR3 extends over 18 amino acids. Trimming shortened V by 3 bases and J by 3 bases, and 22 bases separated the two germline ends. CDR3 loop: CASSARGVGDSGYNEQFF. CDR3 nucleotides: TGTGCCAGCAGCGCCAGGGGGGTCGGTGATTCAGGCTACAATGAGCAGTTCTTC.

The CDR3 here is CASSGRRDTQYF. CDR3 DNA: TGCGCCAGCAGTGGTAGGAGAGATACGCAGTATTTT. V is TRBV10-2 and J is TRBJ2-3; D ambiguous. The CDR3 is 12 residues long. Trimming left V 4 bases short and J 5 bases short, with 7 bases between. Looked up from germline, CDR1 is WSHSY and CDR2 is SAAADI.

The V call is TRBV21-1, the J call TRBJ2-5; the D call in the table, TRBD2, was not verified against the DNA. TRBV21-1 is a listed pseudogene. This CDR3 comprises 16 residues. The CDR3 loop is CASRFSPARRGETQYF. As DNA, the CDR3 is TGTGCCAGCAGGTTCAGTCCCGCCCGACGAGGGGAGACCCAGTACTTC.

The V gene is TRBV6-1, the J gene TRBJ2-7; D gene unclear. Germline-derived CDR1 and CDR2 are MNHNS and SASEGT. The CDR3 runs to 16 residues. The V gene lost 1 base and the J gene lost 0 bases, with 13 bases spanning the gap. The CDR3: CASSEDPSGLSYEQYF. Written as DNA, the CDR3 is TGTGCCAGCAGTGAAGATCCGTCGGGCCTCTCCTACGAGCAGTACTTC.

The genes are TRBV12-2 and TRBJ2-6; the D call TRBD2 from the table was never checked on the DNA. TRBV12-2 is an annotated pseudogene. This CDR3 is built from 15 residues. CDR3 residues: CASRFTVSGANVLTF. The CDR3 DNA is TGTGCAAGTCGCTTCACGGTCTCTGGGGCCAACGTCCTGACTTTC.

The chain uses TRBV9 and TRBJ2-3; 8 positions agree with TRBD1. The CDR3 consists of 14 residues. Germline V gene sequence: CDR1 SGDLS, CDR2 YYNGEE. The V and J ends lost 5 bases and 3 bases, in that order; junction bases with no gene match: 5. This CDR3 reads CASSDRGDTDTQYF. In DNA, the CDR3 is TGTGCCAGCAGTGACAGGGGAGATACAGATACGCAGTATTTT.

This chain links TRBV2 with TRBJ2-7; TRBD2 aligns across 10 bases. Trimming at V came to 2 bases and at J to 5 bases, leaving 6 bases not matched to a gene. Germline V gene data show CDR1 as SNHLY and CDR2 as FYNNEI. This CDR3 is 15 amino acids long. The CDR3 DNA reads TGTGCCAGCAGTGAACGAGCGGGAGGGCCCCACGAGCAGTACTTC. Its translation is CASSERAGGPHEQYF.

The chain links TRBV28 to TRBJ1-5; D is undetermined. CDR3 length equals 12 residues. Trimming took off 4 bases at V and 5 bases at J, with 6 bases between the two ends. Looked up from germline, CDR1 is MDHEN and CDR2 is SYDVKM. The CDR3 bases are TGTGCCAGCAGTTCGGGTTATCAGCCCCAGCATTTT. Translation: CASSSGYQPQHF.

The genes are TRBV28 and TRBJ1-5, with no clear D. V lost 6 bases and J 6 bases, leaving 12 bases between the germline ends. The CDR3 is 13 amino acids. Germline values: CDR1 MDHEN, CDR2 SYDVKM. The CDR3 coding sequence is TGTGCCAGCAGCCTCCGGACGGCTCAGCCCCAGCATTTT. It codes for CASSLRTAQPQHF.

This clone was picked up one time. The CDR3 loop is CASSDRGLQPQHF. Here the CDR3 DNA reads TGTGCCAGCAGTGACCGAGGGCTTCAGCCCCAGCATTTT. The gene calls are TRBV6-1 and TRBJ1-5, with D hard to call. V was cut by 3 bases and J by 6 bases, with 9 bases left in between. The CDR3 spans 13 residues. Germline V gene data show CDR1 as MNHNS and CDR2 as SASEGT.

The chain links TRBV7-2 to TRBJ1-1; 7 bases match TRBD1. CDR1 is SGHTA, CDR2 FQGNSA, per germline. This CDR3 region has 15 residues. The ends lost 3 bases at V and 4 bases at J; junction bases unmatched: 8. CDR3 sequence (DNA): TGTGCCAGCAGCTTTTCGGCAGGGGGATCCACTGAAGCTTTCTTT. Amino acids: CASSFSAGGSTEAFF.

The chain has TRBV7-3 and TRBJ2-1, with 14 positions matching TRBD2. The CDR3 extends over 15 amino acids. The V gene end was trimmed by 5 bases and the J gene end by 9 bases; junction bases not matched to a gene: 6. Germline values: CDR1 SGHTA, CDR2 FQGTGA. The CDR3 loop is CASSEGLAGVGEQFF. CDR3 nucleotide sequence: TGTGCCAGCAGCGAGGGACTAGCGGGAGTCGGTGAGCAGTTCTTC.

V and J are TRBV29-1 and TRBJ2-1; D gene ambiguous. This CDR3 region has 14 residues. Trimming left V 7 bases short and J 0 bases short, with 13 bases between. Germline assignment: CDR1 SQVTM and CDR2 ANQGSEA. Written as DNA, the CDR3 is TGCAGCGGACGCTCGCGAAGCTCCTACAATGAGCAGTTCTTC. This codes for CSGRSRSSYNEQFF.

The chain carries TRBV11-2 and TRBJ2-7; no reliable D call. CDR1 is SGHAT, CDR2 FQNNGV, per germline. Trimming cost V 5 bases and J 4 bases, with 9 bases left between them. CDR3 size: 12 residues. The CDR3 DNA reads TGTGCCAGCAGCAGACCGAGGTACGAGCAGTACTTC. It encodes CASSRPRYEQYF.